A selection of T cell receptor beta chains follows, all from one sample in a study of tumor-infiltrating lymphocytes in primary liver carcinoma. TCRdb re-called the multiplex PCR reads through MiXCR, storing one row per CDR3 protein. The table shows 50,000 to 60,000 distinct CDR3 sequences, with 65% to 85% occurring only once. Specimen: liver tumor tissue from sampling region 5. The receptors derive from a man in his forties with primary liver carcinoma and hepatitis B virus infection. CDR3s include the opening cysteine and the closing phenylalanine or tryptophan. Fields, in order: J gene, D gene, V gene, clone size, CDR3 protein, CDR3 DNA. A D gene is named only where the DNA matches it firmly. Clone size, where shown, is once, few, many, or a class for clones that have expanded.

j_call: TRBJ2-7
d_call: NA
v_call: TRBV6-1
clone_size: NA
cdr3_aa: CANSVSTGGSYEQYF
cdr3_nt: TGTGCCAACAGTGTCTCGACTGGCGGATCCTACGAGCAGTACTTC

j_call: TRBJ2-3
d_call: TRBD2
v_call: TRBV28
clone_size: NA
cdr3_aa: CASSLVGLVTDTQYF
cdr3_nt: TGTGCCAGCAGTTTGGTGGGACTAGTCACAGATACGCAATATTTT

j_call: TRBJ2-1
d_call: TRBD2
v_call: TRBV7-3
clone_size: NA
cdr3_aa: CASAERGSYNEQFF
cdr3_nt: TGTGCCAGCGCTGAGCGGGGCTCTTACAATGAGCAGTTCTTC

j_call: TRBJ1-3
d_call: NA
v_call: TRBV12-3/TRBV12-4
clone_size: NA
cdr3_aa: CANSVNTIYF
cdr3_nt: TGTGCCAACTCGGTGAACACCATATATTTT

j_call: TRBJ2-1
d_call: TRBD1
v_call: TRBV14
clone_size: NA
cdr3_aa: CAISQECQGTGYNEQFF
cdr3_nt: TGTGCCATCAGTCAAGAGTGTCAGGGGACAGGGTACAATGAGCAGTTCTTC

j_call: TRBJ2-7
d_call: NA
v_call: TRBV15
clone_size: NA
cdr3_aa: CATRGDCLYKQYF
cdr3_nt: TGTGCCACCAGGGGAGATTGTCTCTACAAGCAGTACTTC

j_call: TRBJ2-7
d_call: NA
v_call: TRBV5-6
clone_size: NA
cdr3_aa: CASSSLMVYKQYF
cdr3_nt: TGCGCCAGCAGCTCCTTGATGGTCTACAAGCAGTACTTC

j_call: TRBJ2-1
d_call: TRBD2
v_call: TRBV12-3/TRBV12-4
clone_size: many
cdr3_aa: CASSAQRGVAGDNNEQFF
cdr3_nt: TGTGCCAGCAGTGCCCAGAGAGGGGTAGCGGGAGACAACAATGAGCAGTTCTTC

j_call: TRBJ2-7
d_call: NA
v_call: TRBV5-6
clone_size: NA
cdr3_aa: CTSSRTWIGSYGQYF
cdr3_nt: TGTACCAGCAGTCGGACATGGATCGGGTCCTACGGGCAGTACTTC

j_call: TRBJ2-2
d_call: NA
v_call: TRBV5-4
clone_size: NA
cdr3_aa: CGRSGANTGELFF
cdr3_nt: TGTGGCAGGTCAGGGGCGAACACCGGGGAGCTGTTTTTT

j_call: TRBJ2-7
d_call: TRBD1
v_call: TRBV6-1
clone_size: NA
cdr3_aa: CDSTPVTGAPTGQYF
cdr3_nt: TGTGACAGCACTCCGGTGACAGGGGCCCCGACCGGGCAGTACTTC

j_call: TRBJ2-5
d_call: TRBD1
v_call: TRBV6-2/TRBV6-3
clone_size: NA
cdr3_aa: CASSAPTGSQETQYF
cdr3_nt: TGTGCTAGCAGTGCCCCGACAGGGAGCCAAGAGACCCAGTACTTC

j_call: TRBJ1-4
d_call: TRBD1
v_call: TRBV4-3
clone_size: many
cdr3_aa: CASSRGQGGEKLFF
cdr3_nt: TGCGCCAGCAGCCGCGGACAGGGGGGAGAAAAACTGTTTTTT

j_call: TRBJ1-1
d_call: TRBD1
v_call: TRBV6-6
clone_size: NA
cdr3_aa: CASSGDSKNIEAFF
cdr3_nt: TGTGCCAGCTCTGGGGACAGTAAGAACATTGAAGCTTTCTTT

j_call: TRBJ2-2
d_call: NA
v_call: TRBV12-3/TRBV12-4
clone_size: medium-sized
cdr3_aa: CASSFIPTGELFF
cdr3_nt: TGTGCCAGCAGTTTTATACCGACCGGGGAGCTGTTTTTT

j_call: TRBJ2-7
d_call: NA
v_call: TRBV13
clone_size: NA
cdr3_aa: CVSRLGGEGGGEQYF
cdr3_nt: TGTGTCAGCAGATTAGGGGGTGAGGGGGGCGGCGAGCAGTACTTC

j_call: TRBJ2-3
d_call: NA
v_call: TRBV11-3
clone_size: NA
cdr3_aa: CASSLELMDMQYF
cdr3_nt: TGTGCCAGCAGCTTAGAGTTAATGGATATGCAGTATTTT

j_call: TRBJ2-7
d_call: TRBD2
v_call: TRBV7-8
clone_size: NA
cdr3_aa: CTSRRLAGGGYEQYF
cdr3_nt: TGTACCAGCAGGAGACTAGCGGGGGGGGGCTACGAGCAGTACTTC

j_call: TRBJ1-2
d_call: NA
v_call: TRBV29-1
clone_size: few
cdr3_aa: CSTILLGGYTF
cdr3_nt: TGCAGCACGATACTCTTGGGTGGCTACACCTTC

j_call: TRBJ2-1
d_call: NA
v_call: TRBV6-2/TRBV6-3
clone_size: NA
cdr3_aa: CASIYIGWQIF
cdr3_nt: TGTGCCAGCATTTACATCGGTTGGCAGATCTTC

j_call: TRBJ1-2
d_call: TRBD1
v_call: TRBV7-9
clone_size: NA
cdr3_aa: CASSLVTEGTAYGYTF
cdr3_nt: TGTGCCAGCAGCTTAGTGACTGAAGGGACAGCTTATGGCTACACGTTC

j_call: TRBJ2-3
d_call: TRBD2
v_call: TRBV9
clone_size: few
cdr3_aa: CASSLWTSGTDTQYF
cdr3_nt: TGTGCCAGCAGCCTATGGACTAGCGGGACAGATACGCAGTATTTT

j_call: TRBJ2-2
d_call: TRBD2
v_call: TRBV5-6
clone_size: many
cdr3_aa: CASSLGLAGTGELFF
cdr3_nt: TGTGCCAGCAGCTTGGGACTAGCGGGCACCGGGGAGCTGTTTTTT

j_call: TRBJ2-1
d_call: NA
v_call: TRBV28
clone_size: NA
cdr3_aa: CTSRANRRNEQFF
cdr3_nt: TGTACCAGCAGAGCGAACAGGCGAAATGAGCAGTTCTTC

j_call: TRBJ1-2
d_call: NA
v_call: TRBV11-1
clone_size: NA
cdr3_aa: CARLVHNYGYTF
cdr3_nt: TGTGCCAGATTGGTCCATAACTATGGCTACACCTTC

j_call: TRBJ1-2
d_call: NA
v_call: TRBV7-2
clone_size: few
cdr3_aa: CASLKLGPGDGYAF
cdr3_nt: TGTGCCAGCCTAAAACTCGGGCCTGGGGATGGCTACGCCTTC

j_call: TRBJ1-1
d_call: NA
v_call: TRBV10-3
clone_size: once
cdr3_aa: CATIDPGGNTEAFF
cdr3_nt: TGTGCCACCATTGATCCGGGCGGGAACACCGAAGCTTTCTTT

j_call: TRBJ1-5
d_call: TRBD1
v_call: TRBV6-2/TRBV6-3
clone_size: NA
cdr3_aa: CANSPHRGLWGQPQHF
cdr3_nt: TGCGCCAACAGTCCCCACAGGGGTCTATGGGGTCAGCCCCAGCATTTT

j_call: TRBJ2-5
d_call: NA
v_call: TRBV6-2/TRBV6-3
clone_size: NA
cdr3_aa: CASSTLIGTQETQYF
cdr3_nt: TGTGCCAGCAGTACCCTGATAGGGACCCAAGAGACCCAATACTTC

j_call: TRBJ2-5
d_call: TRBD2
v_call: TRBV12-3/TRBV12-4
clone_size: NA
cdr3_aa: CANSVGLAGIETQYF
cdr3_nt: TGTGCCAACAGTGTCGGGCTAGCGGGAATAGAGACCCAGTACTTC

j_call: TRBJ2-7
d_call: TRBD2
v_call: TRBV11-1
clone_size: NA
cdr3_aa: CASSNSGRNTYMQYF
cdr3_nt: TGCGCCAGCAGCAATAGCGGGAGAAATACCTACATGCAGTACTTC

j_call: TRBJ2-1
d_call: TRBD2
v_call: TRBV4-2
clone_size: NA
cdr3_aa: CASSQVGLEGSYSEQFF
cdr3_nt: TGTGCCAGCAGCCAAGTAGGACTAGAGGGGTCCTACAGTGAGCAGTTCTTC

j_call: TRBJ1-4
d_call: TRBD1
v_call: TRBV28
clone_size: many
cdr3_aa: CASGPGQSAAEKLFF
cdr3_nt: TGTGCCAGCGGTCCGGGACAGTCGGCCGCGGAAAAACTGTTTTTT